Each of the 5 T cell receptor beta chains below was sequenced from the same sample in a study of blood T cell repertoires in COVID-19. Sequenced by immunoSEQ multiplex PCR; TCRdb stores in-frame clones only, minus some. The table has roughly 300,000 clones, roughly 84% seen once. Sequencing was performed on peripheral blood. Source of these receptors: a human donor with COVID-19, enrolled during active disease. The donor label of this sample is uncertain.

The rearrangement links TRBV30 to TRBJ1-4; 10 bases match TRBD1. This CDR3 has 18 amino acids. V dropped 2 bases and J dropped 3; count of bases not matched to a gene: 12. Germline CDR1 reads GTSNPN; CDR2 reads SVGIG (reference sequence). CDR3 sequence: CAWSSGQGVAAANEKLFF. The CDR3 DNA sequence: TGTGCCTGGAGTTCCGGACAGGGGGTTGCGGCCGCTAATGAAAAACTGTTTTTT.

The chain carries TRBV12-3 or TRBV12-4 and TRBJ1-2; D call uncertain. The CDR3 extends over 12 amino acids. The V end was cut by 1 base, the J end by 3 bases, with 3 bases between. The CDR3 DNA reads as TGTGCCAGCAGTTTAGACTACTATGGCTACACCTTC. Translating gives CASSLDYYGYTF.

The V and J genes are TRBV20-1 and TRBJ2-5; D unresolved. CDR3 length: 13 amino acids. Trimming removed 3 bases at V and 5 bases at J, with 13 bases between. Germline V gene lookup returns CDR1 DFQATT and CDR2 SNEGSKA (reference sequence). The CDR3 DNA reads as TGCAGTGCTAGTGCGGCGGTTGTTGAGACCCAGTACTTC. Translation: CSASAAVVETQYF.

In nucleotides, the CDR3 is TGCGCCAGCAGCTCACTAGCGGGCGTGGGCTACAATGAGCAGTTCTTC. Encoded protein: CASSSLAGVGYNEQFF. The chain employs TRBV5-1 and TRBJ2-1; TRBD2 agrees at 9 bases. The CDR3 has 16 residues. Trimming removed 3 bases from V and 3 bases from J; junction bases left unmatched: 7. Germline V lookup: CDR1 SGHRS, CDR2 YFSETQ.

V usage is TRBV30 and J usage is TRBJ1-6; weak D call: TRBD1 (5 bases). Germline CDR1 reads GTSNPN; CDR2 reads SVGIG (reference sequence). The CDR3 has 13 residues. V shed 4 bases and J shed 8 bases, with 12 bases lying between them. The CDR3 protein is CAWTTGGDSPLHF. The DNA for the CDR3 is TGTGCCTGGACCACAGGAGGGGATTCACCCCTCCACTTT.